This T cell receptor beta chain is from a study of T cell responses to AZD1222 COVID-19 vaccine. Study results and limitations: CD4 TCRs linked to vaccination spanned spike, dominating at 160-218 and 743-854.

V gave up 5 bases and J gave up 0 bases, with 17 bases separating them. The CDR3 consists of 17 residues. CDR1 is SEHNR, CDR2 FQNEAQ, per germline (reference sequence). Of note for this clone: What it binds is not known.

Measured with immunoSEQ multiplex PCR; TCRdb has only the in-frame clones, and not every one. The sample holds around 58,000 clones, 80% to 90% seen once. The clonotype originates from an adult who received the AZD1222 COVID-19 vaccine. The rearrangement links TRBV7-9 to TRBJ1-3; D perhaps matches TRBD1 (6 bases). The starting material was peripheral blood, obtained 28 days after the second AZD1222 dose. The CDR3 nucleotides are TGTGCCAGCAGCGATACAGGGACGGGGGGCTCTGGAAACACCATATATTTT. It encodes CASSDTGTGGSGNTIYF.